A selection of T cell receptor beta chains follows, all from one sample in a study of blood T cell repertoires in COVID-19. The data were produced by immunoSEQ multiplex PCR, yet TCRdb's version contains in-frame clones alone and is incomplete. This table holds some 220,000 clones, 80% to 95% found once. Sequencing was performed on peripheral blood. The receptors come from a man in his thirties or forties with COVID-19, enrolled during active disease. CDR3s include the opening cysteine and the closing phenylalanine or tryptophan. D genes are given only for firm matches. Expanded clones are given a class, and other clones once, few, many or no size at all.

clone_size	v_call	d_call	j_call	cdr3_aa	cdr3_nt
.	TRBV7-9	.	TRBJ2-4	CASSRGTSEADIQYF	TGTGCCAGCAGCCGGGGGACCAGCGAGGCGGACATTCAGTACTTC
.	TRBV9	.	TRBJ2-7	CASSVEGQNYEQYF	TGTGCCAGCAGCGTAGAAGGACAAAACTACGAGCAGTACTTC
.	TRBV3-1/TRBV3-2	TRBD1	TRBJ2-2	CASSKLGQGATGELFF	TGTGCCAGCAGCAAACTCGGACAGGGCGCCACCGGGGAGCTGTTTTTT
.	TRBV3-1/TRBV3-2	TRBD2	TRBJ2-5	CASTPTTSGGETQYF	TGTGCCAGCACACCTACGACTAGCGGGGGAGAGACCCAGTACTTC
.	TRBV6-5	TRBD1	TRBJ1-4	CASSKTGAEGEKLFF	TGTGCCAGCAGTAAGACAGGGGCGGAGGGGGAAAAACTGTTTTTT
.	TRBV5-1	.	TRBJ1-3	CASSFGVSGNTIYF	TGCGCCAGCAGCTTCGGAGTATCTGGAAACACCATATATTTT
.	TRBV19	.	TRBJ2-4	CASSLDREIAKNIQYF	TGTGCCAGTAGTCTTGACCGGGAAATAGCCAAAAACATTCAGTACTTC
.	TRBV3-1/TRBV3-2	.	TRBJ2-5	CASSQELARGTQYF	TGTGCCAGCAGCCAAGAACTAGCCCGGGGGACCCAGTACTTC
.	TRBV6-1	.	TRBJ2-7	CASSEAWRKGSYEQYF	TGTGCCAGCAGTGAAGCTTGGCGGAAAGGCTCCTACGAGCAGTACTTC
.	TRBV5-4	.	TRBJ2-7	CASSPQRAEYEQYF	TGTGCCAGCAGCCCTCAGAGGGCGGAATACGAGCAGTACTTC
once	TRBV2	.	TRBJ1-6	CASVSTGTLDSPLHF	TGTGCCAGCGTATCCACCGGGACACTGGATTCACCCCTCCACTTT
.	TRBV24-1	.	TRBJ1-5	CATSDFYSNQPQHF	TGTGCCACCAGTGATTTTTATAGCAATCAGCCCCAGCATTTT
.	TRBV2	TRBD1	TRBJ1-2	CASTHPGQPYYGYTF	TGTGCCAGCACACATCCGGGACAGCCCTACTATGGCTACACCTTC
.	TRBV6-2/TRBV6-3	TRBD1	TRBJ2-3	CASSSPATGGTDTQYF	TGTGCCAGCAGTTCCCCTGCGACAGGGGGCACAGATACGCAGTATTTT
.	TRBV4-1	.	TRBJ1-3	CASSQEDSSGNTIYF	TGCGCCAGCAGCCAAGAGGACAGCTCTGGAAACACCATATATTTT
.	TRBV28	TRBD1	TRBJ2-7	CASSFPGQGNYEQYF	TGTGCCAGCAGTTTCCCGGGACAGGGGAATTACGAGCAGTACTTC
.	TRBV14	.	TRBJ1-1	CASSHQYTEAFF	TGTGCCAGCAGCCACCAATACACTGAAGCTTTCTTT
once	TRBV29-1	.	TRBJ2-7	CSVALGTREVEQYF	TGCAGCGTTGCGTTAGGTACCCGGGAAGTCGAGCAGTACTTC
.	TRBV13	TRBD1	TRBJ2-6	CASSFRTGGFSGANVLTF	TGTGCCAGCAGCTTCAGGACAGGGGGATTCTCTGGGGCCAACGTCCTGACTTTC
.	TRBV9	TRBD1	TRBJ2-1	CASSGGGTGGNEQFF	TGTGCCAGCAGCGGAGGCGGGACAGGGGGCAATGAGCAGTTCTTC
.	TRBV10-3	.	TRBJ1-2	CAISEPPGNYGYTF	TGTGCCATCAGTGAACCACCGGGGAACTATGGCTACACCTTC
.	TRBV12-5	TRBD1	TRBJ1-1	CASLPTGGNTEAFF	TGTGCTAGCCTCCCGACAGGGGGTAACACTGAAGCTTTCTTT
once	TRBV7-2	.	TRBJ2-7	CASSPLRTAYEQYF	TGTGCCAGCAGCCCACTTAGGACAGCCTACGAGCAGTACTTC
.	TRBV19	.	TRBJ1-2	CASSIGEPSLKGYTF	TGTGCCAGTAGTATAGGAGAACCATCCCTCAAGGGCTACACCTTC
.	TRBV6-5	TRBD1	TRBJ1-1	CASTGQWDTEAFF	TGTGCCAGCACGGGACAGTGGGACACTGAAGCTTTCTTT
once	TRBV18	.	TRBJ1-2	CASSPPAGANYGYTF	TGTGCCAGCTCACCACCTGCGGGGGCCAACTATGGCTACACCTTC
once	TRBV4-1	TRBD1	TRBJ1-2	CASSQEVTGGYYGYTF	TGCGCCAGCAGCCAAGAAGTCACAGGGGGGTACTATGGCTACACCTTC
.	TRBV19	.	TRBJ1-1	CASSPLGGVTNTEAFF	TGTGCCAGTAGCCCCCTCGGGGGGGTCACGAACACTGAAGCTTTCTTT
.	TRBV5-1	.	TRBJ1-2	CASRMSDSSTYGYTF	TGCGCCAGCAGGATGTCGGACAGTTCGACCTATGGCTACACCTTC
.	TRBV5-1	TRBD1	TRBJ1-1	CASSLGGGREAFF	TGCGCCAGCAGCTTAGGAGGGGGCAGAGAAGCTTTCTTT
.	TRBV5-1	TRBD1	TRBJ2-3	CASGTASTDTQYF	TGCGCCAGTGGGACAGCTAGCACAGATACGCAGTATTTT
.	TRBV9	TRBD2	TRBJ2-5	CASSVAPGTSGGDLETQYF	TGTGCCAGCAGCGTAGCCCCGGGGACTAGCGGGGGGGACTTGGAGACCCAGTACTTC
.	TRBV3-1/TRBV3-2	TRBD2	TRBJ2-5	CASSPPETSGREAQYF	TGTGCCAGCAGCCCCCCGGAGACTAGCGGGAGAGAGGCCCAGTACTTC